The source of this T cell receptor (beta chain) is a study of OX40 agonist ivuxolimab in advanced cancers. The study, taken as a whole, reports: Dose levels from 0.1 to 3.0 mg/kg saw CD4+ and CD8+ blood T cells expand clonally by week 6. On average, a greater number of expanded clones characterised CD8+ T cells relative to CD4+.

The assay was immunoSEQ multiplex PCR, and TCRdb's table has in-frame clones only and misses some. The top ten clones hold around 0.61% of a sample with more than 55,000 clones, around nine tenths of them seen once. A word on this clone: Its antigen is still unknown.

The sampling schedule covered blood at baseline, cycle 4 day 1, and cycle 7 day 1. CDR1 and CDR2 (germline): SGHDT, YYEEEE. CDR3 length: 11 residues. V lost 9 bases to trimming and J lost 4 bases, with 9 bases between them. The chain combines TRBV5-6 with TRBJ2-3; a weak D match, TRBD1 (5 bases). The sample here was CD4+ or CD8+ T cells sorted from blood, taken in a trial of the OX40 agonist ivuxolimab. This sequence was found in an adult with an advanced solid tumor such as melanoma, head and neck, liver or kidney cancer. CDR3 in amino acids: CATPRADTQYF. In DNA form, the CDR3 reads TGTGCCACCCCCAGGGCAGATACGCAGTATTTT.